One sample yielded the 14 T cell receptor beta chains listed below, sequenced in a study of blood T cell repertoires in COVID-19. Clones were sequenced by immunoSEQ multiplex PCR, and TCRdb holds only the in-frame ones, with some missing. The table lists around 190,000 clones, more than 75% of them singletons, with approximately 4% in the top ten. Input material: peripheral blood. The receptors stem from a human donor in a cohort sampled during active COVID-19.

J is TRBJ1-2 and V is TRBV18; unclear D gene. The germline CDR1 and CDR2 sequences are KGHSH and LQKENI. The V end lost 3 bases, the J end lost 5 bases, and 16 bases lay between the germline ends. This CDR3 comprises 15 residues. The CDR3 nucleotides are TGTGCCAGCTCACCTAGCCTGGGTATTGGATATGGCTACACCTTC. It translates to CASSPSLGIGYGYTF.

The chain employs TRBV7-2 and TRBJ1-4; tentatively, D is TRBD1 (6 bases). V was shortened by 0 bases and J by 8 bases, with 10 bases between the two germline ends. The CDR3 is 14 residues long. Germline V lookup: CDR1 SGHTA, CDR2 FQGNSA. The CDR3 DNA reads TGTGCCAGCAGCTTAGCGGGGACAAGCGAAAAACTGTTTTTT. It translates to CASSLAGTSEKLFF.

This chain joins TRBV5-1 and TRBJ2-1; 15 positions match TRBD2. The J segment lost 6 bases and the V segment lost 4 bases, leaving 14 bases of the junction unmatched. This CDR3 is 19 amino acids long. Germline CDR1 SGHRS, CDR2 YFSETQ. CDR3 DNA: TGCGCCAGCAGCCTTGGACTAGCGGGAGGGCCAAAGGGAGGCAATGAGCAGTTCTTC. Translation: CASSLGLAGGPKGGNEQFF.

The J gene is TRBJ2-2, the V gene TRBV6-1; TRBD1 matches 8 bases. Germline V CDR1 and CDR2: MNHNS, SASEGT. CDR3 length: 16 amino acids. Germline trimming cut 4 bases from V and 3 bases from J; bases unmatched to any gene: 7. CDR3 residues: CASSVFPGQDTGELFF. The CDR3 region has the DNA TGTGCCAGCAGTGTATTTCCGGGACAGGACACCGGGGAGCTGTTTTTT.

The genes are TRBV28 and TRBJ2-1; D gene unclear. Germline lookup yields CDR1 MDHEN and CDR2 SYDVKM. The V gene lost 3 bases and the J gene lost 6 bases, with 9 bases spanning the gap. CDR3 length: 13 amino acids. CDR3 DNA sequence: TGTGCCAGCAGTTTGCCCTCGGGCAATGAGCAGTTCTTC. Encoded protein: CASSLPSGNEQFF. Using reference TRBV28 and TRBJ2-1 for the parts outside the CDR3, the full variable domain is DVKVTQSSRYLVKRTGEKVFLECVQDMDHENMFWYRQDPGLGLRLIYFSYDVKMKEKGDIPEGYSVSREKKERFSLILESASTNQTSMYLCASSLPSGNEQFFGPGTRLTVL.

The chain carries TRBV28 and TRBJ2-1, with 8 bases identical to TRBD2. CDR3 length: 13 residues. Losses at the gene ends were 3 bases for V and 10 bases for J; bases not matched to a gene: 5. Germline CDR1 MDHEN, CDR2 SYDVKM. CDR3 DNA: TGTGCCAGCAGTTTTGGAAGCGGGGGCGAGCAGTTCTTC. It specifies CASSFGSGGEQFF.

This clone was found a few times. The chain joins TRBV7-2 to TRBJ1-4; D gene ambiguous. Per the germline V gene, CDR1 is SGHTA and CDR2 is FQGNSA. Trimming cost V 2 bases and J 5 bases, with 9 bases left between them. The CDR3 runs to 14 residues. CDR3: CASSLIAPNEKLFF. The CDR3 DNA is TGTGCCAGCAGCTTAATTGCGCCGAATGAAAAACTGTTTTTT.

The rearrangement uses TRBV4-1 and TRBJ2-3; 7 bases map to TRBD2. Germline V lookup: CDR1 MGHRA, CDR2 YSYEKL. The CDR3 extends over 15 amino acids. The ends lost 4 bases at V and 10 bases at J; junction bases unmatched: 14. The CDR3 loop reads CASSPSAGEWASQYF. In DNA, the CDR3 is TGCGCCAGCAGCCCCTCGGCGGGGGAGTGGGCATCGCAGTATTTT.

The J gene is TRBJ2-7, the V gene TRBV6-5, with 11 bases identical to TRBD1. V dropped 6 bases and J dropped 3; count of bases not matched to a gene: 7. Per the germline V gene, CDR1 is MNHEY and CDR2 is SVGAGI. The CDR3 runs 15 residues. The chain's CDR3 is CASRTRTGGFYEQYF. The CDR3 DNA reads TGTGCCAGCAGAACCAGGACAGGGGGCTTCTACGAGCAGTACTTC.

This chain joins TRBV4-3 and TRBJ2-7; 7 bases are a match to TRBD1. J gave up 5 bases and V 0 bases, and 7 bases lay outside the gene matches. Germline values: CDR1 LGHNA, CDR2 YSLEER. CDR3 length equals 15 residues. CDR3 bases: TGCGCCAGCAGCCAAGATTTAGGGACAGATAACGAGCAGTACTTC. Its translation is CASSQDLGTDNEQYF.

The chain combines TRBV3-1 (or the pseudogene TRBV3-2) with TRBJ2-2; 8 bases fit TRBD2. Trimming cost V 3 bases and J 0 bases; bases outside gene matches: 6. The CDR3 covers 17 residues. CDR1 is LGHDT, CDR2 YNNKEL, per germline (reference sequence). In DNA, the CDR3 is TGTGCCAGCAGCCAGGGACTAGGGAGGGCGAACACCGGGGAGCTGTTTTTT. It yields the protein CASSQGLGRANTGELFF.

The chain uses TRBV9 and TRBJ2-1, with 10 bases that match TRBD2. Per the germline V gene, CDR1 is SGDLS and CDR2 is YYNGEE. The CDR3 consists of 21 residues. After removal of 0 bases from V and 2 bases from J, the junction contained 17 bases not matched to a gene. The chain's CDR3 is CASSVGEVFRPGLAAYNEQFF. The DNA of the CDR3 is TGTGCCAGCAGCGTAGGGGAGGTGTTCAGGCCTGGACTAGCGGCCTACAATGAGCAGTTCTTC.

This chain's CDR3 is CASSLGTGFVDTQYF. DNA of the CDR3: TGTGCCAGCAGCTTAGGGACAGGGTTTGTAGATACGCAGTATTTT. This rearrangement joins TRBV11-2 to TRBJ2-3; 8 bases agree with TRBD1. This CDR3 comprises 15 residues. After removal of 1 base from V and 5 bases from J, the junction contained 5 bases not matched to a gene. Germline lookup yields CDR1 SGHAT and CDR2 FQNNGV. Looking up the rest from reference TRBV11-2 and TRBJ2-3 gives the full variable domain: EAGVAQSPRYKIIEKRQSVAFWCNPISGHATLYWYQQILGQGPKLLIQFQNNGVVDDSQLPKDRFSAERLKGVDSTLKIQPAKLEDSAVYLCASSLGTGFVDTQYFGPGTRLTVL.

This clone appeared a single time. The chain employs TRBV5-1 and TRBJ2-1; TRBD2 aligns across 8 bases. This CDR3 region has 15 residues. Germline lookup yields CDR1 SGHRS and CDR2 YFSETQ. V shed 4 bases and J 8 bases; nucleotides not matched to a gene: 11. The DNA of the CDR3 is TGCGCCAGCAGCGCAACTAGCGGCCCCCTCGATGAGCAGTTCTTC. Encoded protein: CASSATSGPLDEQFF.